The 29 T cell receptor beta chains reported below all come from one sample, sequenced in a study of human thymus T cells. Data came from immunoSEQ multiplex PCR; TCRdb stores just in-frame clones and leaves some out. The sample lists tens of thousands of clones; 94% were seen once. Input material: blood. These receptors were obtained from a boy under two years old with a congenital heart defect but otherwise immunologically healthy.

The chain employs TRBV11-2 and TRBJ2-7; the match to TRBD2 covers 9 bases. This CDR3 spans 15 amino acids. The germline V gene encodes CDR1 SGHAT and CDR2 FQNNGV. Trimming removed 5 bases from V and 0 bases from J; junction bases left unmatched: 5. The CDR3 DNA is TGTGCCAGCAGCCGAGAAGCGGGGGGCTCCTACGAGCAGTACTTC. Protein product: CASSREAGGSYEQYF.

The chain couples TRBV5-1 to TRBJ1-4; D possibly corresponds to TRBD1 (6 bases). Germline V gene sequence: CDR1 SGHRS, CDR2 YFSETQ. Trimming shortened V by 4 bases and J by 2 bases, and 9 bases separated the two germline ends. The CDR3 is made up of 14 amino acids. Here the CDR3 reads CASSPDRTNEKLFF. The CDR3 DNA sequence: TGCGCCAGCAGCCCCGACAGGACTAATGAAAAACTGTTTTTT.

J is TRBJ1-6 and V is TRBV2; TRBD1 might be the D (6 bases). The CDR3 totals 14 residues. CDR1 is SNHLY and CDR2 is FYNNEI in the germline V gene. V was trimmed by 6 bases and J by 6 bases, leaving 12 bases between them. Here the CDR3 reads CASSPGTFNSPLHF. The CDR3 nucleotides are TGTGCCAGCAGCCCCGGGACATTTAATTCACCCCTCCACTTT.

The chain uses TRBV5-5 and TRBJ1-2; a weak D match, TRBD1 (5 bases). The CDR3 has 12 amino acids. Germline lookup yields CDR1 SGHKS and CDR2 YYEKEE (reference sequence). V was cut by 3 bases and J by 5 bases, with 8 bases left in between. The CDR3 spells CASSSGTYGYTF. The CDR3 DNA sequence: TGTGCCAGCAGCTCCGGGACTTATGGCTACACCTTC. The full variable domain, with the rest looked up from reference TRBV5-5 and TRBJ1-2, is DAGVTQSPTHLIKTRGQQVTLRCSPISGHKSVSWYQQVLGQGPQFIFQYYEKEERGRGNFPDRFSARQFPNYSSELNVNALLLGDSALYLCASSSGTYGYTFGSGTRLTVV.

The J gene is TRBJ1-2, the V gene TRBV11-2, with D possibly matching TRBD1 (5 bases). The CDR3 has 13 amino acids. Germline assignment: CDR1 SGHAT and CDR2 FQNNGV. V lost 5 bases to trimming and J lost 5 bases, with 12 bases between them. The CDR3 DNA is TGTGCCAGCAGCGCTGGACACCGTTATGGCTACACCTTC. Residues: CASSAGHRYGYTF.

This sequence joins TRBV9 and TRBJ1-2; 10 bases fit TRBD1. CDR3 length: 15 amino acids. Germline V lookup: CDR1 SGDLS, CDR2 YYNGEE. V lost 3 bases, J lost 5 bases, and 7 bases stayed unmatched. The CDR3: CASSGGTGAPYGYTF. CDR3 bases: TGTGCCAGCAGCGGTGGGACAGGGGCCCCTTATGGCTACACCTTC.

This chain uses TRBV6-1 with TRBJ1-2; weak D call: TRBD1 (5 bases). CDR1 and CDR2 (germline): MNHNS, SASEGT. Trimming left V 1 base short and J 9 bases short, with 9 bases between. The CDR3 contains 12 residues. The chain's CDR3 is CASSEGTFSYTF. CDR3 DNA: TGTGCCAGCAGTGAAGGGACATTCAGCTACACCTTC.

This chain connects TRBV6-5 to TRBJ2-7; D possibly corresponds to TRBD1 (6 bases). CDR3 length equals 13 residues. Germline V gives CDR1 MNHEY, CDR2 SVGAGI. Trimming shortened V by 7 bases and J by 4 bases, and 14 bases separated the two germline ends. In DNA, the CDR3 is TGTGCCAGCACTTTCCGAAGGGGGTACGAGCAGTACTTC. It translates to CASTFRRGYEQYF.

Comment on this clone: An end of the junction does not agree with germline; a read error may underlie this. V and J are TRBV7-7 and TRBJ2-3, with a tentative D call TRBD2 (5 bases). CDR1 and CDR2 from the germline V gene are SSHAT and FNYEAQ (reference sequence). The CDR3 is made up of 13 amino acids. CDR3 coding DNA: TGTGCTAGCAGCTTAGCCGGGGAAGATACGCAGTATTTT. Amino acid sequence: CASSLAGEDTQYF.

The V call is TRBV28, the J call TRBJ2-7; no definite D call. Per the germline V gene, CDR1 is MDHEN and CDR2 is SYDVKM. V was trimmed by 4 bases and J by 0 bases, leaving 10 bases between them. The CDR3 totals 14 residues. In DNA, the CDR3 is TGTGCCAGCAGTTCCCGGACGGTCTCCTACGAGCAGTACTTC. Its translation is CASSSRTVSYEQYF.

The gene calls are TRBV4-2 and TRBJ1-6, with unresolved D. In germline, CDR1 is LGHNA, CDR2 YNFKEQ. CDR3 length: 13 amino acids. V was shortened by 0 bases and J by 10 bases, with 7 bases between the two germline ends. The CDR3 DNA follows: TGTGCCAGCAGCCAAGATGGAAGCTCACCCCTCCACTTT. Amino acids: CASSQDGSSPLHF.

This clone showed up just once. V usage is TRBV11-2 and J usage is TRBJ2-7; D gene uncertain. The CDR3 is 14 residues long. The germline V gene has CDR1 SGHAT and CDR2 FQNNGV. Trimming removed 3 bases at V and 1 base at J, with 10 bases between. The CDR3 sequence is CASSFSHGSYEQYF. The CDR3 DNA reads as TGTGCCAGCAGCTTCTCCCACGGGTCCTACGAGCAGTACTTC.

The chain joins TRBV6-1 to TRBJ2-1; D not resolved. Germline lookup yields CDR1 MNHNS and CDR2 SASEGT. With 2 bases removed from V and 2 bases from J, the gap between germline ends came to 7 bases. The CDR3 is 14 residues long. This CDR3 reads CASSENDAYNEQFF. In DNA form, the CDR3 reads TGTGCCAGCAGTGAAAACGATGCCTACAATGAGCAGTTCTTC.

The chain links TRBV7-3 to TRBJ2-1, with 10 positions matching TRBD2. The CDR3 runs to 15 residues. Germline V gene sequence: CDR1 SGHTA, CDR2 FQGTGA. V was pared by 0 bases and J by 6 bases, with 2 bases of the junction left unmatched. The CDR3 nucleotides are TGTGCCAGCAGCTTAACTCAGCGGGGGGGCAATGAGCAGTTCTTC. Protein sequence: CASSLTQRGGNEQFF.

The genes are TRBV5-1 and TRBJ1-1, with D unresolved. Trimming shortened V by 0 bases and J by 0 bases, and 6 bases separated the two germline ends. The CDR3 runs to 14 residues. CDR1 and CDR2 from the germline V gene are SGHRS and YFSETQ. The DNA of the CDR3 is TGCGCCAGCAGCTTGGCCAAGGTGAACACTGAAGCTTTCTTT. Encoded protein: CASSLAKVNTEAFF.

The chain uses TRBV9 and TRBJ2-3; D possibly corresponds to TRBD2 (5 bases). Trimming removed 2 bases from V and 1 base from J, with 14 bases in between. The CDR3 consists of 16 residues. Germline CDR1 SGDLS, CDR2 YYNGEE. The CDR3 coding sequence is TGTGCCAGCAGCGTTTTGGGCTCCGGGGGCACAGATACGCAGTATTTT. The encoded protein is CASSVLGSGGTDTQYF.

CDR3 region: CASSQDRGRDEQYF. Here the CDR3 DNA reads TGTGCCAGCAGCCAAGATCGAGGCAGGGACGAGCAGTACTTC. The chain links TRBV4-2 to TRBJ2-7; maybe TRBD1 (5 bases). This CDR3 has 14 residues. Germline assignment: CDR1 LGHNA and CDR2 YNFKEQ. V was shortened by 0 bases and J by 5 bases, with 11 bases between the two germline ends.

In nucleotides, the CDR3 is TGTGCCAGCAGTTACTGGCAGGGAAACACCATATATTTT. Its translation is CASSYWQGNTIYF. V usage is TRBV6-5 and J usage is TRBJ1-3; D gene uncertain. This CDR3 is 13 amino acids long. Germline values: CDR1 MNHEY, CDR2 SVGAGI. Trimming cost V 1 base and J 4 bases, with 5 bases left between them.

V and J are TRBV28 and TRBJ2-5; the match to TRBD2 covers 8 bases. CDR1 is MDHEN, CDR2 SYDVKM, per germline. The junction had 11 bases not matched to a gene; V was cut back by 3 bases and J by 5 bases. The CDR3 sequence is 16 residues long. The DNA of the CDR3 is TGTGCCAGCAGTTTTTGGATTCGGGCTAGCGGGGAGACCCAGTACTTC. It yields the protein CASSFWIRASGETQYF.

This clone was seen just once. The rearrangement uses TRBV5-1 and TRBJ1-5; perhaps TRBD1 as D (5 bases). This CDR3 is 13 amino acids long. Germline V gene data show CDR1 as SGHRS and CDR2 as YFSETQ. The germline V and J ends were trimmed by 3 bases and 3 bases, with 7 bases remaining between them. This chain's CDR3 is CASSSGPNQPQHF. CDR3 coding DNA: TGCGCCAGCAGCTCGGGGCCCAATCAGCCCCAGCATTTT.

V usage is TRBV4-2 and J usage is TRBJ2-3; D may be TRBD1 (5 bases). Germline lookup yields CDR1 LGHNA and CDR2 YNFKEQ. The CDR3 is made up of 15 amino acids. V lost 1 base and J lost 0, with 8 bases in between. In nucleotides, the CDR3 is TGTGCCAGCAGCCAAGGACAGTCTAGCACAGATACGCAGTATTTT. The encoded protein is CASSQGQSSTDTQYF.

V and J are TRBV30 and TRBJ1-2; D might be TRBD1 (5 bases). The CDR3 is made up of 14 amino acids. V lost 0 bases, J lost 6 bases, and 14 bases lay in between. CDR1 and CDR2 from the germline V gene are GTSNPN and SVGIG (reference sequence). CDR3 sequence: CAWSVTGPRNGYTF. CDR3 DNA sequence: TGTGCCTGGAGTGTAACGGGGCCGAGGAATGGCTACACCTTC.

Here the CDR3 reads CASSYPTRSSYNEQFF. DNA for the CDR3: TGTGCCAGCAGTTACCCGACAAGGAGCTCCTACAATGAGCAGTTCTTC. The rearrangement joins TRBV6-6 to TRBJ2-1; D ambiguous. The CDR3 covers 16 residues. Trimming removed 2 bases from V and 0 bases from J, with 11 bases in between. CDR1 MNHNY and CDR2 SVGAGI come from the germline V gene (reference sequence).

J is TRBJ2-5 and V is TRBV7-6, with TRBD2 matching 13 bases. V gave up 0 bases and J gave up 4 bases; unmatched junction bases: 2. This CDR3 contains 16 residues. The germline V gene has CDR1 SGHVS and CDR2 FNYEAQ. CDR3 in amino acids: CASSLAGLAGRETQYF. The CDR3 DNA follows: TGTGCCAGCAGCTTAGCGGGACTAGCGGGGAGAGAGACCCAGTACTTC.

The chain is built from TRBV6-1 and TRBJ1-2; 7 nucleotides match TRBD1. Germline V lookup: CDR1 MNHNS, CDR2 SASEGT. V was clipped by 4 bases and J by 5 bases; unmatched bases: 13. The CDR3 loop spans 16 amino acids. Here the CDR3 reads CASSVLTGAVGYGYTF. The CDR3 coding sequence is TGTGCCAGCAGTGTATTAACAGGGGCGGTCGGGTATGGCTACACCTTC.

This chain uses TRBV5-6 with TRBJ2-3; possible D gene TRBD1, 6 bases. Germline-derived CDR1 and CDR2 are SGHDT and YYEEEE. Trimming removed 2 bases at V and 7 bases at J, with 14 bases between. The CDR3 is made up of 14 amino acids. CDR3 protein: CASSFRDKEYTQYF. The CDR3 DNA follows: TGTGCCAGCAGCTTCCGGGACAAAGAGTATACGCAGTATTTT.

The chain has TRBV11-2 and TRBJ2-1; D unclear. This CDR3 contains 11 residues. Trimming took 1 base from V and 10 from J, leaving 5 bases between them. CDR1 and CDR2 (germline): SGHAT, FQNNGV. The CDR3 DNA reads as TGTGCCAGCAGCTTAGCCGGGGAGCAGTTCTTC. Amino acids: CASSLAGEQFF.

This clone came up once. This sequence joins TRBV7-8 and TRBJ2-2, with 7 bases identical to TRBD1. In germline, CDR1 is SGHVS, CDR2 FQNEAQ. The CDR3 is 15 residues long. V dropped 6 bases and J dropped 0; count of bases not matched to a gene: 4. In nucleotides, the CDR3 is TGTGCCAGCAGTTACAGGGGTCCGAACACCGGGGAGCTGTTTTTT. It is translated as CASSYRGPNTGELFF.

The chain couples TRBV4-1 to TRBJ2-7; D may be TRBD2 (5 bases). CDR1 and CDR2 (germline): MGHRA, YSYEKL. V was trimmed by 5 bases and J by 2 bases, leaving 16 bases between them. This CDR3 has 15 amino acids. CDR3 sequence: CASSSGLLTPYEQYF. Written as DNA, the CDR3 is TGCGCCAGCAGCTCCGGACTCTTAACCCCCTACGAGCAGTACTTC.